A single sample is the source of the 27 T cell receptor beta chains below, sequenced in a study of post-analysis software for immune sequencing data. These receptors have no known antigen. The TCR beta cDNA libraries carried unique molecular identifiers. Using its own MiXCR run on the PCR reads, TCRdb lists one record per CDR3 protein. The data contain roughly 570,000 distinct CDR3 sequences, roughly 34% of them seen just once; the ten biggest clones take up under 7%. Findings of the study overall: Higher frequency in patients than in controls was seen for about five TRBV segments, with TRBV5-6, TRBV5-1 and TRBV20-1 among them.

The sample taken for sequencing was blood. These TCRs come from a girl younger than 18 with multiple sclerosis.

The J gene is TRBJ2-3, the V gene TRBV10-3; a possible D gene is TRBD2 (6 bases). This CDR3 region has 15 residues. CDR1 is ENHRY and CDR2 is SYGVKD in the germline V gene. Trimming pared 9 bases from V and 4 bases from J, leaving 20 bases between. Here the CDR3 DNA reads TGTGCCATAGGGGACTCCAGCCTTGGTTCAGATACGCAGTATTTT. It yields the protein CAIGDSSLGSDTQYF.

This clonotype was recorded a few times. The V gene is TRBV5-4, the J gene TRBJ2-1; D perhaps matches TRBD1 (6 bases). The CDR3 has 16 residues. Trimming stripped 4 bases from V and 8 bases from J, with 22 bases between. The germline CDR1 and CDR2 sequences are SGHNT and YYREEE (reference sequence). CDR3 DNA: TGTGCCAGCAGCCGAAACAGGGCCACCCCCTCCGATGAGCAGTTCTTC. It specifies CASSRNRATPSDEQFF. Combining the CDR3 with reference TRBV5-4 and TRBJ2-1 gives the whole variable domain ETGVTQSPTHLIKTRGQQVTLRCSSQSGHNTVSWYQQALGQGPQFIFQYYREEENGRGNFPPRFSGLQFPNYSSELNVNALELDDSALYLCASSRNRATPSDEQFFGPGTRLTVL.

This clonotype was seen a few times. The V gene is TRBV9, the J gene TRBJ2-3; D could derive from TRBD1 or TRBD2 (5 bases each). The germline CDR1 and CDR2 sequences are SGDLS and YYNGEE. The CDR3 runs 14 residues. V lost 6 bases to trimming and J lost 1 base, with 12 bases between them. DNA of the CDR3: TGTGCCAGCACCAGGGACCCAGGCACAGATACGCAGTATTTT. This translates into CASTRDPGTDTQYF.

This clonotype was found a few times. This rearrangement joins TRBV15 to TRBJ1-1; D gene ambiguous. CDR3 length: 16 amino acids. The V gene's germline CDR1 is LNHNV and CDR2 YYDKDF (reference sequence). With 0 bases removed from V and 1 base from J, the gap between germline ends came to 12 bases. Here the CDR3 DNA reads TGTGCCACCAGCAGAGATCAAGGGATTCAGAACACTGAAGCTTTCTTT. Translation: CATSRDQGIQNTEAFF.

This sequence joins TRBV27 and TRBJ2-1; 10 bases are a match to TRBD2. Trimming took 4 bases from V and 4 from J; bases not matched to a gene: 7. The CDR3 totals 16 residues. From germline, CDR1 is MNHEY and CDR2 SMNVEV (reference sequence). The CDR3 spells CASSWGSGGLYNEQFF. CDR3 coding DNA: TGTGCCAGCAGTTGGGGTAGCGGGGGGCTTTACAATGAGCAGTTCTTC.

On this clonotype: Given a much more abundant clone one base away, this may be a read error. This chain uses TRBV7-9 with TRBJ1-2; tentative D call: TRBD1 (6 bases). Germline V gene lookup returns CDR1 SEHNR and CDR2 FQNEAQ (reference sequence). Trimming shortened V by 1 base and J by 6 bases, and 12 bases separated the two germline ends. The CDR3 loop spans 14 amino acids. The chain's CDR3 is CASSLGGTNHGYTF. The CDR3 DNA reads as TGTGCCAGCAGCTTAGGCGGGACAAACCATGGCTACACCTTC.

This clonotype was seen a handful of times. V usage is TRBV4-1 and J usage is TRBJ1-2; D unresolved. V was cut by 4 bases and J by 2 bases, with 14 bases left in between. Germline CDR1 MGHRA, CDR2 YSYEKL. The CDR3 spans 15 residues. The CDR3 DNA is TGCGCCAGCAGCCGAGCCCTGGGAGGGAACTATGGCTACACCTTC. Translation: CASSRALGGNYGYTF.

V gene TRBV10-3 combines with J gene TRBJ2-5; no clear D gene. This CDR3 is 12 amino acids long. Trimming cost V 11 bases and J 3 bases, with 13 bases left between them. CDR1 is ENHRY and CDR2 is SYGVKD in the germline V gene. CDR3 sequence (DNA): TGTGCCTCCTCGACTGGGGAAGAGACCCAGTACTTC. Translation gives CASSTGEETQYF.

The rearrangement joins TRBV6-1 to TRBJ2-7; a weak D match, TRBD1 (6 bases). Trimming took off 5 bases at V and 0 bases at J, with 14 bases between the two ends. Per the germline V gene, CDR1 is MNHNS and CDR2 is SASEGT. The CDR3 has 15 amino acids. The CDR3 is CASSPTGPSSYEQYF. CDR3 DNA: TGTGCCAGCAGTCCTACAGGGCCTTCCTCCTACGAGCAGTACTTC.

The V call is TRBV12-3 or TRBV12-4, the J call TRBJ2-3; a possible D gene is TRBD1 (6 bases). The V end was cut by 5 bases, the J end by 5 bases, with 8 bases between. The CDR3 totals 12 residues. CDR3 nucleotide sequence: TGTGCCAGCAGTCCGGACAGAGATACGCAGTATTTT. Amino acids: CASSPDRDTQYF.

This chain links TRBV4-2 with TRBJ2-3; perhaps TRBD2 as D (6 bases). The V gene lost 1 base and the J gene lost 2 bases, with 13 bases spanning the gap. Germline V lookup: CDR1 LGHNA, CDR2 YNFKEQ. This CDR3 comprises 16 residues. CDR3 sequence (DNA): TGTGCCAGCAGCCAAGGTACGGGCGGGGACACAGATACGCAGTATTTT. This encodes CASSQGTGGDTDTQYF.

Only a few counts were recorded for this clonotype. The genes are TRBV5-1 and TRBJ2-1; 8 bases align to TRBD1. CDR1 is SGHRS, CDR2 YFSETQ, per germline. The CDR3 extends over 18 amino acids. The V and J ends lost 3 bases and 7 bases, in that order; junction bases with no gene match: 18. CDR3 in DNA: TGCGCCAGCAGCTCAAGGAGGAAGGGACAGGCGTTCCCGAATGAGCAGTTCTTC. Protein sequence: CASSSRRKGQAFPNEQFF.

This clonotype was picked up a small number of times. The V call is TRBV6-6, the J call TRBJ1-5; D is uncertain. Trimming took off 2 bases at V and 2 bases at J, with 10 bases between the two ends. The CDR3 consists of 15 residues. Germline-derived CDR1 and CDR2 are MNHNY and SVGAGI (reference sequence). The chain's CDR3 is CASSYPAVGNQPQHF. DNA for the CDR3: TGTGCCAGCAGTTACCCGGCGGTAGGCAATCAGCCCCAGCATTTT.

This chain links TRBV6-5 with TRBJ1-2; weak D call: TRBD1 (6 bases). V was trimmed by 5 bases and J by 5 bases, leaving 12 bases between them. Germline loops: CDR1 MNHEY, CDR2 SVGAGI. This CDR3 has 13 amino acids. The CDR3 is CASSKGHDYGYTF. The CDR3 DNA reads as TGTGCCAGCAGTAAGGGACACGATTATGGCTACACCTTC.

This clonotype was found a few times. The genes are TRBV5-1 and TRBJ2-1; maybe TRBD2 (5 bases). Trimming left V 1 base short and J 8 bases short, with 19 bases between. The germline V gene has CDR1 SGHRS and CDR2 YFSETQ. The CDR3 sequence is 16 residues long. The CDR3: CASSLLRVLGGDEQFF. The CDR3 DNA reads as TGCGCCAGCAGCTTGTTGAGGGTCCTGGGTGGAGATGAGCAGTTCTTC.

The rearrangement joins TRBV7-8 to TRBJ2-3; D not certain. The CDR3 is made up of 16 amino acids. Germline CDR1 and CDR2: SGHVS and FQNEAQ. The germline V and J ends were trimmed by 0 bases and 0 bases, with 10 bases remaining between them. CDR3 in amino acids: CASSLAQHSSTDTQYF. The CDR3 DNA sequence: TGTGCCAGCAGCTTAGCACAGCACTCTAGCACAGATACGCAGTATTTT.

This rearrangement joins TRBV2 to TRBJ1-5, with 8 bases that match TRBD1. CDR3 length equals 14 residues. CDR1 and CDR2 (germline): SNHLY, FYNNEI. Germline trimming cut 6 bases from V and 5 bases from J; bases unmatched to any gene: 6. DNA for the CDR3: TGTGCCAGCAGGGAGGGACAGGACCATCAGCCCCAGCATTTT. Its translation: CASREGQDHQPQHF. Full variable domain (rest looked up from reference TRBV2 and TRBJ1-5): EPEVTQTPSHQVTQMGQEVILRCVPISNHLYFYWYRQILGQKVEFLVSFYNNEISEKSEIFDDQFSVERPDGSNFTLKIRSTKLEDSAMYFCASREGQDHQPQHFGDGTRLSIL.

This chain connects TRBV20-1 to TRBJ2-1, with TRBD1 matching 7 bases. The CDR3 is 15 amino acids. The V gene end was trimmed by 6 bases and the J gene end by 0 bases; junction bases not matched to a gene: 8. CDR1 is DFQATT and CDR2 is SNEGSKA in the germline V gene (reference sequence). The DNA for the CDR3 is TGCAGTGCGGAAACAGGGGACCCCTCCTACAATGAGCAGTTCTTC. This codes for CSAETGDPSYNEQFF.

The rearrangement uses TRBV5-1 and TRBJ1-1; D unclear. This CDR3 region has 12 residues. Per the germline V gene, CDR1 is SGHRS and CDR2 is YFSETQ. V lost 4 bases, J lost 6 bases, and 10 bases lay in between. The chain's CDR3 is CASSPDGPEAFF. The CDR3 DNA is TGCGCCAGCAGCCCGGACGGCCCTGAAGCTTTCTTT.

This clonotype was counted at least ten times. The chain uses TRBV7-9 and TRBJ2-2; D assignment may be TRBD1 or TRBD2 (5 bases each). Germline CDR1 SEHNR, CDR2 FQNEAQ (reference sequence). This CDR3 spans 16 amino acids. V was cut by 5 bases and J by 0 bases, with 13 bases left in between. The CDR3 DNA sequence: TGTGCCAGCAGCAACAGGCTGGGACCGAACACCGGGGAGCTGTTTTTT. Its protein product is CASSNRLGPNTGELFF. Full variable domain (missing parts from reference TRBV7-9 and TRBJ2-2): DTGVSQNPRHKITKRGQNVTFRCDPISEHNRLYWYRQTLGQGPEFLTYFQNEAQLEKSRLLSDRFSAERPKGSFSTLEIQRTEQGDSAMYLCASSNRLGPNTGELFFGEGSRLTVL.

Details on this clonotype: Since the CDR3 does not end with the conserved phenylalanine or tryptophan, this likely comes from a read error. The chain carries TRBV6-4 and TRBJ2-3, with 11 positions matching TRBD2. Germline V gives CDR1 MRHNA, CDR2 SNTAGT. This CDR3 comprises 16 residues. Losses at the gene ends were 4 bases for V and 4 bases for J; bases not matched to a gene: 7. CDR3 protein: CASSGSLAGGPDTQYL. The DNA for the CDR3 is TGTGCCAGCAGTGGAAGCCTAGCGGGGGGCCCAGATACGCAGTATTTG.

CDR3 region: CASSLPNRGKQETQYF. CDR3 sequence (DNA): TGTGCCAGCAGCTTACCAAACAGGGGAAAACAAGAGACCCAGTACTTC. The chain links TRBV5-5 to TRBJ2-5; the match to TRBD1 covers 7 bases. The germline CDR1 and CDR2 sequences are SGHKS and YYEKEE (reference sequence). Trimming took 2 bases from V and 2 from J; bases not matched to a gene: 9. This CDR3 comprises 16 residues. The full variable domain, with the rest looked up from reference TRBV5-5 and TRBJ2-5, is DAGVTQSPTHLIKTRGQQVTLRCSPISGHKSVSWYQQVLGQGPQFIFQYYEKEERGRGNFPDRFSARQFPNYSSELNVNALLLGDSALYLCASSLPNRGKQETQYFGPGTRLLVL.

The chain employs TRBV5-1 and TRBJ2-7; 10 bases are a match to TRBD2. The ends lost 8 bases at V and 10 bases at J; junction bases unmatched: 15. The CDR3 is made up of 14 amino acids. Germline lookup yields CDR1 SGHRS and CDR2 YFSETQ. CDR3: CASSSRASGGHQYF. For the CDR3, the DNA is TGCGCCAGTAGTTCTAGGGCTAGCGGGGGTCATCAGTACTTC. Looking up the rest from reference TRBV5-1 and TRBJ2-7 gives the full variable domain: KAGVTQTPRYLIKTRGQQVTLSCSPISGHRSVSWYQQTPGQGLQFLFEYFSETQRNKGNFPGRFSGRQFSNSRSEMNVSTLELGDSALYLCASSSRASGGHQYFGPGTRLTVT.

V usage is TRBV10-3 and J usage is TRBJ1-2; D not certain. The CDR3 runs to 12 residues. V lost 2 bases, J lost 11 bases, and 12 bases lay in between. Germline V gene lookup returns CDR1 ENHRY and CDR2 SYGVKD. DNA for the CDR3: TGTGCCATCAGTGAGCGGCGGCAAATTTACACCTTC. Protein product: CAISERRQIYTF.

This clonotype was detected only a few times. J is TRBJ1-5 and V is TRBV10-3; D is unclear. CDR3 size: 14 residues. The V and J ends lost 4 bases and 4 bases respectively, with 11 bases between them. In germline, CDR1 is ENHRY, CDR2 SYGVKD. The chain's CDR3 is CAISAGIPNQPQHF. The CDR3 nucleotides read TGTGCCATCAGTGCGGGGATACCGAATCAGCCCCAGCATTTT.

In DNA, the CDR3 is TGCAGTGCTAGAGATCCGGGATTTTTCTCTGGCTACACCTTC. This encodes CSARDPGFFSGYTF. The V call is TRBV20-1, the J call TRBJ1-2; D ambiguous. The CDR3 length is 14 residues. V lost 0 bases and J lost 7, with 15 bases in between. CDR1 and CDR2 (germline): DFQATT, SNEGSKA (reference sequence).

In DNA, the CDR3 is TGCAGTGCTCCGTTTGAGGGGTCCGGGGAGCTGTTTTTT. It specifies CSAPFEGSGELFF. The J gene is TRBJ2-2, the V gene TRBV20-1, with D perhaps TRBD1 or TRBD2 (5 bases each). Germline loops: CDR1 DFQATT, CDR2 SNEGSKA (reference sequence). The CDR3 has 13 residues. V lost 5 bases, J lost 6 bases, and 13 bases lay in between.